This is a list of T cell receptor beta chains from one sample in a study of T cells in Graves' hyperthyroidism and ophthalmopathy. Via MiXCR, TCRdb re-called the multiplex PCR reads, giving one row per CDR3 protein. The sample has more than 600,000 distinct CDR3 sequences, roughly 17% seen once. Sequenced input: blood. These receptors originate from a man between 18 and 35 years old with Graves' hyperthyroidism. Each CDR3 is given with its conserved first and last residue.

CASKKIGTGSTPGELFF	TRBV6-2/TRBV6-3
CASSLSLSGWYEQYF	TRBV12-3/TRBV12-4
CASSPRAGPDYEAFF	TRBV11-3
CATTYQGGVKTQYF	TRBV28
CSAILAGPQETQYF	TRBV29-1
CASSLGGKAEAFF	TRBV6-1
CSARRGLSNTEAFF	TRBV20-1
CASVRALNTEAFF	TRBV19
CASSQAGGRPPTDTQYF	TRBV4-2
CASSYSWTPDGYTF	TRBV6-2/TRBV6-3
CAISERNTEAFF	TRBV10-3
CASSYKKRTGGNQPQHF	TRBV6-5
CASSPGLAGGADTQYF	TRBV18
CASSFTGVLGYNEQFF	TRBV28
CASGLTPSGRAFVYEQYF	TRBV12-5
CASSPSIAGAYEQYF	TRBV27
CASGPGQSVYEQYF	TRBV27
CASSQGQSSGKTIYF	TRBV4-2
CASSMTSGSSYEQYF	TRBV7-9
CSASVEGEQYF	TRBV20-1
CAWSEGGGTEAFF	TRBV30
CASSPTGTPGANVLTF	TRBV7-9
CASTPPFGTNTEAFF	TRBV28
CASSLPGTSGRNEQFF	TRBV7-9
CASSLGIGSNIQYF	TRBV12-3/TRBV12-4
CSARTSGDRETQYF	TRBV20-1
CASSLFGGRGGSGANVLTF	TRBV28
CAWSPYLRDTQYF	TRBV30
CASSLTRQSASGNTIYF	TRBV18
CSVAGNNNQPQHF	TRBV29-1
CASSEGLRNPSSYNEQFF	TRBV10-1
CASSPLQGAHTDTQYF	TRBV28
CASSQDQPGRDNEQFF	TRBV4-2
CASTGGGRRNQPQHF	TRBV2
CASSEKSGGNSNQPQHF	TRBV6-1
CASSLGDGNTEAFF	TRBV5-1
CSFRRDIDNEQFF	TRBV29-1
CASSLARVDRDIEPYEQYF	TRBV7-8
CSAKTGLGEQYF	TRBV20-1
CASSSIGTSLYGQYF	TRBV28
CSARVRNTEAFF	TRBV20-1
CASTLGLLSNEQFF	TRBV12-3/TRBV12-4
CASSSASGSPYEQYF	TRBV28
CSVDEGQGLPDTQYF	TRBV29-1
CASSPGTSGRDTGELFF	TRBV18
CASSLPDRGYYGYTF	TRBV7-9
CATSQDPSTDTQYF	TRBV25-1
CASSPWGGRTGELFF	TRBV5-1
CASSFSGSAYNEQFF	TRBV27
CASGRRRGNEQFF	TRBV11-3
CASSLLGPTPKYF	TRBV27
CASSPFEGSYEQYF	TRBV7-9
CASSIRQVNTEAFF	TRBV19